The 21 T cell receptor beta chains presented below share a single source sample, sequenced in a study of CXCR3-negative and CXCR3-positive naive CD8 T cells. 5' RACE that incorporated UMI labels was used to prepare the TRB cDNA libraries. Each CDR3 protein gets one entry in TCRdb, which reprocessed the 5' RACE reads and gives no DNA. The listing contains about 81,000 distinct CDR3 sequences. Material: naive CXCR3- CD8+ T cells from blood. Noted subset: CD45RO-CCR7+CD27+CD95- naive CD8+ T cells lacking CXCR3 (TNR3-). The receptor source for this set is a human donor in good health. Some clones in this sample may be carry-over from other donors' samples.

The chain joins TRBV7-9 to TRBJ2-7; no DNA is available, so the TRBD1 call from TCRdb remains unchecked. The V gene's germline CDR1 is SEHNR and CDR2 FQNEAQ (reference sequence). CDR3 length equals 15 residues. CDR3: CASSYLGGSSYEQYF.

This chain's CDR3 is CASSPSQGYEQYF. J is TRBJ2-7 and V is TRBV12-3 or TRBV12-4; TCRdb picks TRBD1, but there is no DNA to check that call. The CDR3 is 13 residues long.

The chain combines TRBV2 with TRBJ2-1; TCRdb outputs TRBD2, but without DNA this stays unchecked. Germline-derived CDR1 and CDR2 are SNHLY and FYNNEI. The length of the CDR3 is 17 residues. The CDR3 sequence: CASSLYTGTSGYNEQFF.

The chain employs TRBV7-2 and TRBJ2-5; the TCRdb D gene call, TRBD2, has no DNA to confirm it. In germline, CDR1 is SGHTA, CDR2 FQGNSA. The CDR3 loop spans 15 amino acids. This chain's CDR3 is CASSPRALNGETQYF.

The gene calls are TRBV20-1 and TRBJ2-3; the TRBD1 assignment by TCRdb is unverifiable without DNA. The CDR3 extends over 16 amino acids. Germline assignment: CDR1 DFQATT and CDR2 SNEGSKA (reference sequence). The CDR3: CSAPGPPSPSTDTQYF.

V and J are TRBV13 and TRBJ2-4; TCRdb's D call, TRBD1, is unchecked because there is no DNA. CDR1 and CDR2 from the germline V gene are PRHDT and FYEKMQ (reference sequence). The CDR3 has 16 amino acids. CDR3 protein: CASSLWDSAAKNIQYF. Drawing the rest from reference TRBV13 and TRBJ2-4, the complete variable domain is AAGVIQSPRHLIKEKRETATLKCYPIPRHDTVYWYQQGPGQDPQFLISFYEKMQSDKGSIPDRFSAQQFSDYHSELNMSSLELGDSALYFCASSLWDSAAKNIQYFGAGTRLSVL.

This rearrangement joins TRBV3-1 to TRBJ2-7; checking the TCRdb D call of TRBD2 is not possible without DNA. The germline V gene has CDR1 LGHDT and CDR2 YNNKEL (reference sequence). This CDR3 has 15 amino acids. This chain's CDR3 is CASSLPASGSYEQYF.

V and J are TRBV7-8 and TRBJ2-5. This CDR3 has 15 residues. From germline, CDR1 is SGHVS and CDR2 FQNEAQ. The CDR3 reads CASSYSWLEKETQYF.

The rearrangement links TRBV9 to TRBJ2-4; TCRdb selects TRBD2, and the lack of DNA leaves this call unchecked. CDR1 SGDLS and CDR2 YYNGEE come from the germline V gene. This CDR3 is 16 amino acids long. CDR3 residues: CASSPSEGPSKNIQYF.

This chain joins TRBV15 and TRBJ2-3. From germline, CDR1 is LNHNV and CDR2 YYDKDF (reference sequence). This CDR3 region has 14 residues. CDR3 protein: CATSRVTSTDTQYF.

This chain connects TRBV3-1 to TRBJ2-7; TCRdb selects TRBD2, and the lack of DNA leaves this call unchecked. Germline CDR1 and CDR2: LGHDT and YNNKEL (reference sequence). CDR3 length: 14 amino acids. CDR3 in amino acids: CASSPSGRAAEQYF.

The chain has TRBV21-1 and TRBJ2-5; TCRdb outputs TRBD1, but without DNA this stays unchecked. TRBV21-1 is termed a pseudogene. This CDR3 has 17 amino acids. The CDR3: CASNQTRGQGEGETQYF.

This rearrangement joins TRBV6-6 to TRBJ1-2; TCRdb lists TRBD1, though no DNA is available to test this call. The CDR3 runs 16 residues. CDR1 and CDR2 from the germline V gene are MNHNY and SVGAGI (reference sequence). CDR3 residues: CASSYSSGASDYGYTF.

The chain is built from TRBV28 and TRBJ2-1. Germline CDR1 and CDR2: MDHEN and SYDVKM. The CDR3 is 11 amino acids. CDR3 amino acids: CASSSYNEQFF.

The chain couples TRBV7-9 to TRBJ2-7; TCRdb proposes TRBD1, but this gene call is untestable without DNA. CDR3 length equals 15 residues. From germline, CDR1 is SEHNR and CDR2 FQNEAQ (reference sequence). This chain's CDR3 is CASSLGNRGDYEQYF.

This sequence joins TRBV7-9 and TRBJ2-7; TCRdb lists TRBD1, though no DNA is available to test this call. CDR3 length equals 13 residues. Germline assignment: CDR1 SEHNR and CDR2 FQNEAQ (reference sequence). CDR3 sequence: CASSPTDSYEQYF.

The rearrangement links TRBV13 to TRBJ2-7; there is no DNA to check the TCRdb D call of TRBD1. The CDR3 runs 15 residues. Germline values: CDR1 PRHDT, CDR2 FYEKMQ (reference sequence). Here the CDR3 reads CASSLEGTGGYEQYF.

The V gene is TRBV20-1, the J gene TRBJ2-7; TCRdb indicates TRBD1, and absent DNA this call remains unverified. This CDR3 is built from 12 residues. From germline, CDR1 is DFQATT and CDR2 SNEGSKA (reference sequence). This CDR3 is CSARGQNYEQYF.

This sequence joins TRBV19 and TRBJ2-3; TCRdb picks TRBD1, but there is no DNA to check that call. The CDR3 has 14 amino acids. Germline values: CDR1 LNHDA, CDR2 SQIVND (reference sequence). The CDR3 reads CASSRAGLTDTQYF.

This chain connects TRBV28 to TRBJ2-1; TCRdb's D gene call, TRBD1, goes unchecked for lack of DNA. The CDR3 consists of 16 residues. In germline, CDR1 is MDHEN, CDR2 SYDVKM. CDR3 region: CASSFLTGSSYNEQFF.

V gene TRBV12-3 or TRBV12-4 combines with J gene TRBJ2-2; TCRdb's D call of TRBD1 is untestable without DNA. This CDR3 has 16 residues. CDR3 loop: CASTLPGTDLTGELFF.